Below, 27 T cell receptor beta chains from the same sample are listed, as sequenced in a study of T cell changes during pregnancy in multiple sclerosis. The repertoire was sequenced with immunoSEQ multiplex PCR; TCRdb's copy has only in-frame clones and lacks some. This table holds about 70,000 clones, about nine tenths found once. The sequencing used CD4+ T cells from peripheral blood mononuclear cells, collected after pregnancy. Receptor source: a female donor with multiple sclerosis, enrolled in a pregnancy study.

The V and J genes are TRBV28 and TRBJ1-1; TRBD1 aligns across 7 bases. The germline CDR1 and CDR2 sequences are MDHEN and SYDVKM. This CDR3 is built from 12 residues. V was pared by 6 bases and J by 6 bases, with 4 bases of the junction left unmatched. CDR3 coding DNA: TGTGCCAGCAGACTACAGGGGCCTGAAGCTTTCTTT. Protein: CASRLQGPEAFF.

This sequence joins TRBV11-2 and TRBJ1-5, with D perhaps TRBD1 (6 bases). Germline loops: CDR1 SGHAT, CDR2 FQNNGV. V shed 1 base and J shed 4 bases, with 11 bases lying between them. This CDR3 contains 15 residues. CDR3 sequence: CASSLGLGANQPQHF. The CDR3 region has the DNA TGTGCCAGCAGCTTAGGGCTGGGGGCAAATCAGCCCCAGCATTTT.

For the CDR3, the DNA is TGTGCCAGAAGCGGCGCCTGCAGGGGGCTCAATGAAAAACTGTTTTTT. Protein: CARSGACRGLNEKLFF. J is TRBJ1-4 and V is TRBV5-3, with 8 bases aligning to TRBD1. TRBV5-3 is noted as an ORF with a role that remains uncertain. Unmatched junction bases numbered 10, after V lost 4 bases and J lost 5 bases. This CDR3 is built from 16 residues.

The chain employs TRBV4-1 and TRBJ1-2; 8 bases agree with TRBD1. Germline V gene sequence: CDR1 MGHRA, CDR2 YSYEKL. V lost 4 bases, J lost 8 bases, and 6 bases stayed unmatched. The CDR3 is 13 residues long. CDR3 in DNA: TGCGCCAGCAGCCCCTCGGACAGGGAGGGCTACACCTTC. It translates to CASSPSDREGYTF.

The V and J genes are TRBV9 and TRBJ1-2; D gene uncertain. V gave up 4 bases and J gave up 1 base, with 14 bases separating them. This CDR3 is built from 15 residues. The germline gives CDR1 SGDLS, CDR2 YYNGEE. This chain's CDR3 is CASSPRSEVNYGYTF. The CDR3 DNA reads as TGTGCCAGCAGCCCCCGTTCGGAGGTTAACTATGGCTACACCTTC. Together with reference TRBV9 and TRBJ1-2, the CDR3 gives the full variable domain: DSGVTQTPKHLITATGQRVTLRCSPRSGDLSVYWYQQSLDQGLQFLIQYYNGEERAKGNILERFSAQQFPDLHSELNLSSLELGDSALYFCASSPRSEVNYGYTFGSGTRLTVV.

The chain links TRBV10-3 to TRBJ1-4, with D perhaps matching TRBD1 (6 bases). V lost 6 bases and J 4 bases, leaving 6 bases between the germline ends. CDR1 is ENHRY, CDR2 SYGVKD, per germline. CDR3 length: 12 residues. The CDR3 bases are TGTGCCATCAGAGGGGGTAATGAAAAACTGTTTTTT. Translating gives CAIRGGNEKLFF.

V usage is TRBV6-1 and J usage is TRBJ2-6, with D perhaps matching TRBD2 (5 bases). Germline CDR1 and CDR2: MNHNS and SASEGT. The CDR3 extends over 13 amino acids. Trimming pared 8 bases from V and 0 bases from J, leaving 5 bases between. The CDR3 coding sequence is TGTGCCAGCGGACTCTCTGGGGCCAACGTCCTGACTTTC. Translating it yields CASGLSGANVLTF.

V gene TRBV4-2 combines with J gene TRBJ1-4; D might be TRBD1 (6 bases). This CDR3 region has 15 residues. Germline V gene data show CDR1 as LGHNA and CDR2 as YNFKEQ. Deletions cut 0 bases from V and 6 bases from J, with 11 bases between. CDR3 sequence (DNA): TGTGCCAGCAGCCAAGATACAGGGTTTGATGAAAAACTGTTTTTT. As protein: CASSQDTGFDEKLFF.

The chain recombines TRBV6-5 with TRBJ1-2; 7 nucleotides align to TRBD1. Germline CDR1 MNHEY, CDR2 SVGAGI. The CDR3 has 13 residues. V was clipped by 6 bases and J by 11 bases; unmatched bases: 12. This chain's CDR3 is CASSAGGEGTYTF. The CDR3 nucleotides read TGTGCCAGCAGCGCAGGGGGTGAGGGAACTTACACCTTC.

The V gene is TRBV30, the J gene TRBJ1-6, with 7 bases lining up with TRBD1. Per germline, CDR1 GTSNPN and CDR2 SVGIG (reference sequence). The V gene end was trimmed by 5 bases and the J gene end by 5 bases; junction bases not matched to a gene: 18. CDR3 size: 18 residues. The chain's CDR3 is CAWEPGQWLKTNNSPLHF. Written as DNA, the CDR3 is TGTGCCTGGGAACCGGGACAGTGGCTGAAGACAAATAATTCACCCCTCCACTTT.

V and J are TRBV7-8 and TRBJ1-1, with TRBD1 as a possible D gene (5 bases). The CDR3 totals 14 residues. The V end lost 2 bases, the J end lost 5 bases, and 12 bases lay between the germline ends. Germline assignment: CDR1 SGHVS and CDR2 FQNEAQ. This CDR3 is CASSLIRGRTEAFF. In DNA, the CDR3 is TGTGCCAGCAGCTTAATTAGGGGCAGGACTGAAGCTTTCTTT.

The V gene is TRBV4-2, the J gene TRBJ1-1; 10 nucleotides align to TRBD1. The V gene end was trimmed by 5 bases and the J gene end by 2 bases; junction bases not matched to a gene: 2. The V gene's germline CDR1 is LGHNA and CDR2 YNFKEQ. This CDR3 region has 14 residues. In nucleotides, the CDR3 is TGTGCCAGCAGCAGGGACAGGGGAAACACTGAAGCTTTCTTT. It encodes CASSRDRGNTEAFF.

This rearrangement joins TRBV9 to TRBJ2-1; TRBD1 matches at 7 bases. Losses at the gene ends were 3 bases for V and 10 bases for J; bases not matched to a gene: 7. The CDR3 has 13 amino acids. Looked up from germline, CDR1 is SGDLS and CDR2 is YYNGEE. The CDR3 is CASSAPDRVEQFF. In DNA, the CDR3 is TGTGCCAGCAGCGCCCCTGACAGGGTCGAGCAGTTCTTC. The variable domain in full, completed from reference TRBV9 and TRBJ2-1, reads DSGVTQTPKHLITATGQRVTLRCSPRSGDLSVYWYQQSLDQGLQFLIQYYNGEERAKGNILERFSAQQFPDLHSELNLSSLELGDSALYFCASSAPDRVEQFFGPGTRLTVL.

The count of this clone is one. CDR3 region: CASSQVSVSGAGYTF. DNA for the CDR3: TGCGCCAGCAGCCAAGTTTCGGTGTCAGGGGCTGGCTACACCTTC. This chain joins TRBV4-1 and TRBJ1-2; the D gene is possibly TRBD1 (6 bases). Trimming took off 1 base at V and 7 bases at J, with 16 bases between the two ends. CDR1 and CDR2 (germline): MGHRA, YSYEKL. This CDR3 contains 15 residues.

In DNA, the CDR3 is TGCAGTGCTAGATCGGGTCAGCCCCAGCATTTT. This translates into CSARSGQPQHF. This chain links TRBV20-1 with TRBJ1-5; no firm D call. CDR1 is DFQATT and CDR2 is SNEGSKA in the germline V gene (reference sequence). Trimming stripped 2 bases from V and 6 bases from J, with 5 bases between. The CDR3 contains 11 residues.

The rearrangement uses TRBV19 and TRBJ2-7; no clear D. With 9 bases removed from V and 2 bases from J, the gap between germline ends came to 17 bases. Germline V gives CDR1 LNHDA, CDR2 SQIVND (reference sequence). This CDR3 contains 14 residues. In DNA, the CDR3 is TGTGCCAGAAAACCCAGGAATACCCCCTACGAGCAGTACTTC. Encoded protein: CARKPRNTPYEQYF.

The genes are TRBV5-1 and TRBJ1-1; 9 bases line up with TRBD1. This CDR3 is built from 19 residues. Germline CDR1 reads SGHRS; CDR2 reads YFSETQ. Unmatched junction bases numbered 19, after V lost 0 bases and J lost 7 bases. The CDR3 DNA reads TGCGCCAGCAGCTTGGACACAGCGGGACAGGGTAGTTCAATTGGTGAAGCTTTCTTT. Encoded protein: CASSLDTAGQGSSIGEAFF.

This sequence joins TRBV27 and TRBJ2-7; 8 nucleotides line up with TRBD1. The V gene end was trimmed by 5 bases and the J gene end by 3 bases; junction bases not matched to a gene: 12. The CDR3 extends over 16 amino acids. Germline CDR1 and CDR2: MNHEY and SMNVEV (reference sequence). Here the CDR3 reads CASSPLIDRGGYEQYF. The CDR3 DNA reads TGTGCCAGCAGTCCCCTTATTGACAGGGGCGGCTACGAGCAGTACTTC.

The chain combines TRBV7-9 with TRBJ1-1; D is unclear. The CDR3 spans 12 residues. Germline assignment: CDR1 SEHNR and CDR2 FQNEAQ (reference sequence). Trimming pared 4 bases from V and 5 bases from J, leaving 8 bases between. CDR3 nucleotide sequence: TGTGCCAGCAGCTCAGTATTTACTGAAGCTTTCTTT. Translated, it gives CASSSVFTEAFF.

This sequence joins TRBV25-1 and TRBJ2-3, with 11 bases that match TRBD2. CDR1 and CDR2 (germline): MGHDK, SYGVNS. V lost 2 bases, J lost 3 bases, and 4 bases stayed unmatched. CDR3 length: 16 amino acids. The CDR3 is CASSEARLAGTDTQYF. The CDR3 DNA follows: TGTGCCAGCAGTGAAGCCCGACTAGCGGGAACAGATACGCAGTATTTT.

The chain carries TRBV19 and TRBJ1-5; D possibly corresponds to TRBD1 (6 bases). CDR1 and CDR2 (germline): LNHDA, SQIVND (reference sequence). Trimming removed 0 bases at V and 10 bases at J, with 16 bases between. The CDR3 runs to 15 residues. The CDR3 loop is CASSIDIQGLEPQHF. Here the CDR3 DNA reads TGTGCCAGTAGTATAGATATACAGGGTTTGGAACCCCAGCATTTT. Full variable domain (outside the CDR3, taken from reference TRBV19 and TRBJ1-5): DGGITQSPKYLFRKEGQNVTLSCEQNLNHDAMYWYRQDPGQGLRLIYYSQIVNDFQKGDIAEGYSVSREKKESFPLTVTSAQKNPTAFYLCASSIDIQGLEPQHFGDGTRLSIL.

The V and J genes are TRBV9 and TRBJ2-7; 7 bases agree with TRBD1. The CDR3 length is 13 residues. The trim removed 3 bases at V and 4 bases at J, leaving 4 bases unmatched. Germline V gives CDR1 SGDLS, CDR2 YYNGEE. The CDR3 bases are TGTGCCAGCAGCGGACAGGGTAGTTACGAGCAGTACTTC. It codes for CASSGQGSYEQYF.

J is TRBJ2-7 and V is TRBV29-1, with TRBD1 matching 7 bases. The CDR3 has 12 residues. Germline V gene lookup returns CDR1 SQVTM and CDR2 ANQGSEA. As DNA, the CDR3 is TGCAGTGGTCGTACAGGGGTTGGAGAGCAGTACTTC. Translated: CSGRTGVGEQYF.

The chain couples TRBV10-3 to TRBJ2-1, with D unclear. Looked up from germline, CDR1 is ENHRY and CDR2 is SYGVKD. The V end lost 2 bases, the J end lost 7 bases, and 12 bases lay between the germline ends. The CDR3 spans 14 residues. The CDR3 is CAISEGLLLNEQFF. DNA of the CDR3: TGTGCCATCAGTGAGGGCCTCTTGTTAAATGAGCAGTTCTTC.

The V gene is TRBV7-3, the J gene TRBJ2-1, with TRBD2 identical over 11 bases. The CDR3 contains 15 residues. From germline, CDR1 is SGHTA and CDR2 FQGTGA. V dropped 4 bases and J dropped 6; count of bases not matched to a gene: 5. For the CDR3, the DNA is TGTGCCAGCAGCTCCCGACTAGCGGGAATCAATGAGCAGTTCTTC. Amino acid sequence: CASSSRLAGINEQFF.

V and J are TRBV5-1 and TRBJ1-2, with a weak D call TRBD1 (5 bases). This CDR3 is built from 16 residues. Trimming shortened V by 2 bases and J by 4 bases, and 18 bases separated the two germline ends. Germline V lookup: CDR1 SGHRS, CDR2 YFSETQ. The CDR3 loop reads CASSFTRGIRVYGYTF. The CDR3 nucleotides read TGCGCCAGCAGCTTTACCCGGGGGATAAGGGTCTATGGCTACACCTTC.

V gene TRBV15 combines with J gene TRBJ2-3, with TRBD2 identical over 11 bases. CDR1 and CDR2 (germline): LNHNV, YYDKDF (reference sequence). V shed 0 bases, J shed 0 bases, and the junction held 8 bases outside the gene matches. The length of the CDR3 is 19 residues. In DNA form, the CDR3 reads TGTGCCACCAGCAGAGATGTGCGACTAGCGGGGACTAGCACAGATACGCAGTATTTT. Translated, it gives CATSRDVRLAGTSTDTQYF.